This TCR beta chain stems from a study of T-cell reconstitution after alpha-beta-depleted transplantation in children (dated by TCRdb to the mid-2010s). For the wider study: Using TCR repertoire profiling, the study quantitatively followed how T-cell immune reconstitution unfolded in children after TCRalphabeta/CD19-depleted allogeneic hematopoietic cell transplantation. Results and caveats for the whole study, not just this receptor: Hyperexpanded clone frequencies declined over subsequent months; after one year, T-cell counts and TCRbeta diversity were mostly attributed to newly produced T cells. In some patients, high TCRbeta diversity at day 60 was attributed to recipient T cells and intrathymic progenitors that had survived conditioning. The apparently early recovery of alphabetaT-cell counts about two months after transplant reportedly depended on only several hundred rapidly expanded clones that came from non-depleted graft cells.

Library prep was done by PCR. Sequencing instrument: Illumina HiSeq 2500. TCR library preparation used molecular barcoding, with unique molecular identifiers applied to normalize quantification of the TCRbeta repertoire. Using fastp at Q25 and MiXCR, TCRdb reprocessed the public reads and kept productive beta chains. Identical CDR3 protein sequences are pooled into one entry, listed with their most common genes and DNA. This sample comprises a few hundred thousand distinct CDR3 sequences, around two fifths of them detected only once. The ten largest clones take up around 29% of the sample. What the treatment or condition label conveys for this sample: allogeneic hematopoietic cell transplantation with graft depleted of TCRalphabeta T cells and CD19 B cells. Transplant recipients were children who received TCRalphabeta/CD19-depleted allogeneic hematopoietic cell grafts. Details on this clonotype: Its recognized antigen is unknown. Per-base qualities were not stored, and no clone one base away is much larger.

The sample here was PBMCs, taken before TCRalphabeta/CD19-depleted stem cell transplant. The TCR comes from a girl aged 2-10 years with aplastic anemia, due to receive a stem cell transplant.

The DNA is TGCAGTGCTGTGTTCCTAGCGGGAGAACATCCCATCCCCTACAATGAGCAGTTCTTC. Translated, this is CSAVFLAGEHPIPYNEQFF. The chain links TRBV20-1 with TRBJ2-1, with TRBD2 matching 10 junction bases. CDR1 is given as DFQATT and CDR2 as SNEGSKA, both from the germline V gene (reference sequence). V ends up 5 bases short and J 2 bases short, with an unmatched junction base count of 18. Taken from cysteine to phenylalanine, the CDR3 has 19 residues. Kept here is only the CDR3 DNA, which spans 57 bases and is read in frame from base 1.